This record covers a single T cell receptor beta chain. Its antigen remains unidentified. This entry comes from a study of blood T cells in healthy people across ages. Study-wide results and limits: Unknown CMV status may confound age-related changes in expanded clones.

It was with a sample-barcoded 5' primer and a J-beta primer mix that a second PCR of about 6 to 11 cycles was run. At least 3 million CDR3-containing paired-end reads were obtained per sample. From the 5' RACE reads, TCRdb called clonotypes with MiXCR, one entry per CDR3 protein. The table lists approximately 800,000 distinct CDR3 sequences, 60% to 80% of them singletons, with roughly a quarter in the top ten. Healthy Caucasians from Russia aged 6 to 90 served as donors. Approximately 9.2 milliliters was the volume of peripheral blood drawn from each donor. The sequenced sample was blood. The sequence was collected from a man aged 25-45 years in good health.

Here the CDR3 DNA reads TGCAGTGCTAGAGTGGGGACAGGGGATAATCAGCCCCAGCATTTT. It translates to CSARVGTGDNQPQHF. The chain combines TRBV20-1 with TRBJ1-5; 10 bases are shared with TRBD1. Germline V gene sequence: CDR1 DFQATT, CDR2 SNEGSKA (reference sequence). The CDR3 has 15 residues. V shed 1 base and J 4 bases; nucleotides not matched to a gene: 4.